The entry below describes one T cell receptor (beta chain). The sample belongs to a study of shared clonotypes between healthy human individuals. Germline V gene data show CDR1 as KGHSH and CDR2 as LQKENI. V gave up 1 base and J gave up 3 bases, with 6 bases separating them. This CDR3 has 14 residues. Researchers divided each subset's genomic DNA evenly across several immunoSEQ plates. The assay was immunoSEQ multiplex PCR, and TCRdb's table has in-frame clones only and misses some. This table holds over a million clones, around 97% found once. The material sequenced was naive CD4+ T cells sorted from blood. The subset was: CD45RA+ positively selected. The chain uses TRBV18 and TRBJ2-2; D is possibly TRBD2 (5 bases). This TCR came from a man aged 25-45 years in good health. CDR3 sequence (DNA): TGTGCCAGCTCACCACAGGAGGACACCGGGGAGCTGTTTTTT. This sequence encodes CASSPQEDTGELFF.